This T cell receptor (beta chain) came from a study of T cells expressing NK-cell markers. As for the study in general: The TCR beta repertoires originated in sorted CD3+CD56+NKG2C+, CD3+CD56+NKG2C- and CD3+CD56-NKG2C+ T cells. Sequencing covered eight donors, seven HCMV-seropositive and one seronegative. Whole-study findings and limits: Whether expanded NKG2C+ T cell clones were HCMV-specific remained unclear.

Germline loops: CDR1 MGHRA, CDR2 YSYEKL. CDR3 length: 16 residues. UMIs accompanied the 5'RACE template switching by which TCR beta cDNA was made. TCRdb re-analyzed the 5' RACE reads; it lists each CDR3 protein once, without DNA. In total, the table holds 150,000 to 200,000 distinct CDR3 sequences. Comments on this clonotype: What it binds is not known.

The chain uses TRBV4-1 and TRBJ2-1; TCRdb's D call of TRBD2 is untestable without DNA. The receptor's source is a woman aged 18-70 years in good health. The source material was blood T cells: a sorted CD56 or NKG2C T cell subset, CD4+ or CD8+ T cells, or bulk PBMC T cells (not recorded which). CDR3 protein: CASSQPLASGSTEQFF.